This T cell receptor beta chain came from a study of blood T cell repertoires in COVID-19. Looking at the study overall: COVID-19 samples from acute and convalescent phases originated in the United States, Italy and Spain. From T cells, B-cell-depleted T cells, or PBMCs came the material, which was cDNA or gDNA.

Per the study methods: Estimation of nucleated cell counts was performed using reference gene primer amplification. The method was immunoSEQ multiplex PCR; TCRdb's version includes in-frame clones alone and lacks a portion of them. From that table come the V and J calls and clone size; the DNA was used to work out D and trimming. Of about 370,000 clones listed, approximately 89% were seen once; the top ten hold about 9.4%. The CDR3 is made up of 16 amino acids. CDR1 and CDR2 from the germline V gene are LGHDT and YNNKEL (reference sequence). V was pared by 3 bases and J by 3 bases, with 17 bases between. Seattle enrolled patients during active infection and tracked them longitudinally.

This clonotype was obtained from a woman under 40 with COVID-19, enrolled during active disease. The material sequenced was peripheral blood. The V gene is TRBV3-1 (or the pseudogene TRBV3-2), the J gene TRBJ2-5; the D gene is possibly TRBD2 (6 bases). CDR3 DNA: TGTGCCAGCAGCCAGTCCCCGGGAGCCAGGAAAGAGACCCAGTACTTC. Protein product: CASSQSPGARKETQYF.